These 26 T cell receptor beta chains originate from one sample sequenced in a study of cytomegalovirus exposure and HLA in healthy donors. The PCR ran on 60 Vbeta and 13 Jbeta primers. Profiling relied on immunoSEQ multiplex PCR, and the TCRdb table lists in-frame clones only, not all of them. The sample carries more than 200,000 clones, around 80% recorded once. What was sequenced was PBMCs. Source of these receptors: a man aged 35 to 55 in good health and CMV-seropositive.

As regards this clone: One end of the junction varies from germline; a read error may be responsible. The chain carries TRBV7-8 and TRBJ2-3; D is perhaps TRBD2 (6 bases). Germline assignment: CDR1 SGHVS and CDR2 FQNEAQ. The CDR3 spans 15 residues. CDR3 DNA sequence: TGTGCCAGCAGCGCTCACATAAATTCGGGAGATGCGCAGTATTTT. It encodes CASSAHINSGDAQYF.

Worth noting for this clone: It may be a read error: a sequence one base away is much more abundant. Other DNA sequences from this sample encode an identical CDR3 as well. The chain carries TRBV6-5 and TRBJ1-1; D is undetermined. The CDR3 extends over 13 amino acids. With 6 bases removed from V and 0 bases from J, the gap between germline ends came to 8 bases. Looked up from germline, CDR1 is MNHEY and CDR2 is SVGAGI. CDR3 nucleotides: TGTGCCAGCAGCCCCACAGTGAACACTGAAGCTTTCTTT. Amino acid sequence: CASSPTVNTEAFF.

V gene TRBV5-3 combines with J gene TRBJ2-7, with D unclear. TRBV5-3 is an open reading frame, and its role is uncertain. The CDR3 extends over 13 amino acids. Between the trimmed V and J ends, which lost 2 bases and 1 base, there was a span of 7 bases. The CDR3 reads CARSFEVSYEQYF. In nucleotides, the CDR3 is TGTGCCAGAAGCTTTGAGGTTTCCTACGAGCAGTACTTC.

The V call is TRBV30, the J call TRBJ2-2, with D perhaps matching TRBD1 (6 bases). In germline, CDR1 is GTSNPN, CDR2 SVGIG (reference sequence). Trimming stripped 5 bases from V and 4 bases from J, with 17 bases between. The CDR3 extends over 15 amino acids. CDR3 sequence reads: CAWARGQPLTGELFF. CDR3 bases: TGTGCCTGGGCCAGGGGACAACCTCTCACCGGGGAGCTGTTTTTT. Full variable domain (remainder filled in from reference TRBV30 and TRBJ2-2): SQTIHQWPATLVQPVGSPLSLECTVEGTSNPNLYWYRQAAGRGLQLLFYSVGIGQISSEVPQNLSASRPQDRQFILSSKKLLLSDSGFYLCAWARGQPLTGELFFGEGSRLTVL.

The genes are TRBV7-6 and TRBJ2-3, with no clear D. CDR3 length: 17 residues. The germline CDR1 and CDR2 sequences are SGHVS and FNYEAQ. The V gene lost 4 bases and the J gene lost 3 bases, with 20 bases spanning the gap. The CDR3 bases are TGTGCCAGCAGCTCACCCCTAAATGTCCGGTCTACAGATACGCAGTATTTT. Its translation: CASSSPLNVRSTDTQYF.

This chain links TRBV23-1 with TRBJ2-7; D is perhaps TRBD1 (5 bases). TRBV23-1 is an ORF, with its function uncertain. Trimming took off 6 bases at V and 7 bases at J, with 13 bases between the two ends. This CDR3 region has 12 residues. The CDR3 nucleotides are TGCGCCAGCAGCCCAGGGATCCGGGAGCAGTACTTC. Its protein is CASSPGIREQYF.

J is TRBJ2-5 and V is TRBV7-9, with 7 bases fitting TRBD1. CDR3 length: 18 amino acids. In germline, CDR1 is SEHNR, CDR2 FQNEAQ (reference sequence). Trimming at V came to 1 base and at J to 4 bases, leaving 15 bases not matched to a gene. In DNA form, the CDR3 reads TGTGCCAGCAGCTTAGTGTCGCTAGGGGGCACTTTTCGAGAGACCCAGTACTTC. It is translated as CASSLVSLGGTFRETQYF.

This sequence joins TRBV19 and TRBJ1-5; no definite D call. The ends were cut back, 3 bases at V and 2 bases at J, with 11 bases in the middle. The germline V gene has CDR1 LNHDA and CDR2 SQIVND (reference sequence). The CDR3 has 15 amino acids. The DNA of the CDR3 is TGTGCCAGTAGTATTATGGAGTCAGGCAATCAGCCCCAGCATTTT. Protein product: CASSIMESGNQPQHF.

This chain joins TRBV5-1 and TRBJ2-2; 12 bases line up with TRBD2. The germline CDR1 and CDR2 sequences are SGHRS and YFSETQ. The CDR3 runs 16 residues. J lost 4 bases, V lost 3 bases, and 4 bases had no gene match. The CDR3 DNA sequence: TGCGCCAGCAGCTACGGACTAGCGGGAACCACCGGGGAGCTGTTTTTT. It is translated as CASSYGLAGTTGELFF.

The rearrangement joins TRBV7-2 to TRBJ2-3; 12 nucleotides match TRBD2. The CDR3 length is 14 residues. The V and J ends lost 5 bases and 5 bases, in that order; junction bases with no gene match: 2. Looked up from germline, CDR1 is SGHTA and CDR2 is FQGNSA. The CDR3 region is CASSPGLAGDTQYF. As DNA, the CDR3 is TGTGCCAGCAGCCCGGGACTAGCGGGAGATACGCAGTATTTT.

The chain links TRBV11-3 to TRBJ1-4; D is undetermined. V was shortened by 4 bases and J by 5 bases, with 8 bases between the two germline ends. Germline loops: CDR1 SGHNT, CDR2 YENEEA. The CDR3 spans 13 residues. The CDR3 loop is CASSSQSNEKLFF. CDR3 nucleotide sequence: TGTGCCAGCAGCTCACAATCGAATGAAAAACTGTTTTTT.

V usage is TRBV30 and J usage is TRBJ1-2, with D tentatively TRBD1 (6 bases). This CDR3 contains 14 residues. Germline loops: CDR1 GTSNPN, CDR2 SVGIG (reference sequence). Trimming took off 2 bases at V and 3 bases at J, with 13 bases between the two ends. This CDR3 is CAWSYGGADYGYTF. In DNA, the CDR3 is TGTGCCTGGAGTTACGGGGGGGCAGACTATGGCTACACCTTC.

This clone has only one observation. The CDR3 coding sequence is TGTGCCAGCAGCTTGTATGGGGCCAGGGGTCAGAACACTGAAGCTTTCTTT. Its protein product is CASSLYGARGQNTEAFF. The J gene is TRBJ1-1, the V gene TRBV5-4; D might be TRBD1 (6 bases). Germline V gene data show CDR1 as SGHNT and CDR2 as YYREEE (reference sequence). CDR3 length: 17 amino acids. V lost 1 base, J lost 1 base, and 17 bases lay in between. Complete variable domain (other parts from reference TRBV5-4 and TRBJ1-1): ETGVTQSPTHLIKTRGQQVTLRCSSQSGHNTVSWYQQALGQGPQFIFQYYREEENGRGNFPPRFSGLQFPNYSSELNVNALELDDSALYLCASSLYGARGQNTEAFFGQGTRLTVV.

This clone was seen once. The V gene is TRBV15, the J gene TRBJ2-2, with TRBD2 identical over 16 bases. J was trimmed by 4 bases and V by 4 bases; bases with no gene match: 6. CDR1 is LNHNV, CDR2 YYDKDF, per germline (reference sequence). CDR3 length: 18 amino acids. This CDR3 reads CATSNLGTSGRVTGELFF. The DNA for the CDR3 is TGTGCCACCAGCAACCTTGGGACTAGCGGGAGGGTCACCGGGGAGCTGTTTTTT.

The rearrangement uses TRBV7-3 and TRBJ2-2, with TRBD2 matching over 9 bases. V dropped 6 bases and J dropped 4; count of bases not matched to a gene: 6. The germline CDR1 and CDR2 sequences are SGHTA and FQGTGA. The CDR3 spans 15 residues. The CDR3 loop is CASRATTSGTGELFF. The CDR3 DNA reads TGTGCCAGCAGGGCCACGACTAGCGGCACCGGGGAGCTGTTTTTT.

The chain has TRBV7-3 and TRBJ2-1, with 8 bases identical to TRBD2. The CDR3 spans 14 residues. With 0 bases clipped from V and 5 bases from J, the junction kept 0 bases outside the gene matches. Germline assignment: CDR1 SGHTA and CDR2 FQGTGA. The CDR3 coding sequence is TGTGCCAGCAGCTTAACCGGGAGGGACAATGAGCAGTTCTTC. Residues: CASSLTGRDNEQFF. The full variable domain, in which reference TRBV7-3 and TRBJ2-1 provide the parts outside the CDR3, is GAGVSQTPSNKVTEKGKYVELRCDPISGHTALYWYRQSLGQGPEFLIYFQGTGAADDSGLPNDRFFAVRPEGSVSTLKIQRTERGDSAVYLCASSLTGRDNEQFFGPGTRLTVL.

The rearrangement links TRBV30 to TRBJ2-7; TRBD2 is a possible D gene (6 bases). Germline CDR1 reads GTSNPN; CDR2 reads SVGIG (reference sequence). The CDR3 extends over 11 amino acids. Trimming left V 5 bases short and J 5 bases short, with 10 bases between. The CDR3 sequence is CAWQGGHEQYF. The CDR3 region has the DNA TGTGCCTGGCAGGGAGGCCACGAGCAGTACTTC.

The chain recombines TRBV11-3 with TRBJ2-5, with 11 bases that match TRBD2. This CDR3 spans 16 amino acids. Per the germline V gene, CDR1 is SGHNT and CDR2 is YENEEA. Trimming cost V 4 bases and J 2 bases; bases outside gene matches: 6. As DNA, the CDR3 is TGTGCCAGCAGCTCCAGCTGGACTAGCGGGCAAGAGACCCAGTACTTC. Protein: CASSSSWTSGQETQYF.

The chain carries TRBV6-1 and TRBJ2-3, with 8 bases lining up with TRBD2. Germline values: CDR1 MNHNS, CDR2 SASEGT. The CDR3 is 15 amino acids. J lost 4 bases, V lost 10 bases, and 13 bases had no gene match. The CDR3 sequence is CATQGLATRADTQYF. The CDR3 DNA sequence: TGTGCCACCCAAGGACTAGCTACGCGGGCAGATACGCAGTATTTT.

V gene TRBV29-1 combines with J gene TRBJ2-1; 9 bases are shared with TRBD2. Germline V gene data show CDR1 as SQVTM and CDR2 as ANQGSEA. With V trimmed by 1 base and J by 4 bases, 8 bases remained unmatched. The CDR3 loop spans 16 amino acids. The CDR3 bases are TGCAGCGTTGAAGGAGGGCTAGCGGGAACTTACAATGAGCAGTTCTTC. This gives the protein CSVEGGLAGTYNEQFF.

The chain has TRBV19 and TRBJ1-3; weak D call: TRBD1 (6 bases). Trimming cost V 3 bases and J 0 bases, with 9 bases left between them. This CDR3 spans 15 amino acids. CDR1 is LNHDA, CDR2 SQIVND, per germline (reference sequence). CDR3 sequence: CASSMDRSSGNTIYF. Written as DNA, the CDR3 is TGTGCCAGTAGTATGGACAGAAGCTCTGGAAACACCATATATTTT. Supplemented by reference TRBV19 and TRBJ1-3, the full variable domain reads DGGITQSPKYLFRKEGQNVTLSCEQNLNHDAMYWYRQDPGQGLRLIYYSQIVNDFQKGDIAEGYSVSREKKESFPLTVTSAQKNPTAFYLCASSMDRSSGNTIYFGEGSWLTVV.

The V gene is TRBV7-9, the J gene TRBJ2-3; D may be TRBD2 (6 bases). V was cut by 2 bases and J by 4 bases, with 16 bases left in between. The V gene's germline CDR1 is SEHNR and CDR2 FQNEAQ (reference sequence). The CDR3 totals 16 residues. The CDR3 sequence is CASSLKLVAAADTQYF. CDR3 in DNA: TGTGCCAGCAGCTTAAAGTTAGTAGCGGCGGCAGATACGCAGTATTTT.

The rearrangement joins TRBV7-9 to TRBJ2-7; 12 bases line up with TRBD2. The junction had 8 bases not matched to a gene; V was cut back by 5 bases and J by 6 bases. Germline lookup yields CDR1 SEHNR and CDR2 FQNEAQ (reference sequence). There are 15 residues in the CDR3. Here the CDR3 reads CASSTLLAGGGEQYF. In DNA form, the CDR3 reads TGTGCCAGCAGCACCTTACTAGCGGGAGGCGGCGAGCAGTACTTC.

Note on this clone: An end of the junction differs from the germline gene, which may be a read error. The V call is TRBV7-9, the J call TRBJ1-2; D remains unclear. The CDR3 has 12 amino acids. The V gene's germline CDR1 is SEHNR and CDR2 FQNEAQ (reference sequence). The CDR3 is CASSPTGYEVAF. Here the CDR3 DNA reads TGTGCCAGCAGCCCGACGGGGTACGAGGTCGCCTTC.

The V and J genes are TRBV6-5 and TRBJ2-3; TRBD2 is a possible D gene (6 bases). Germline loops: CDR1 MNHEY, CDR2 SVGAGI. This CDR3 is built from 16 residues. V was trimmed by 0 bases and J by 4 bases, leaving 14 bases between them. The CDR3: CASSYSIVQRADTQYF. DNA of the CDR3: TGTGCCAGCAGTTACTCGATCGTCCAGCGGGCAGATACGCAGTATTTT.

This clone was picked up one time. The V and J genes are TRBV27 and TRBJ1-2; TRBD1 agrees at 7 bases. Trimming took 6 bases from V and 4 from J; bases not matched to a gene: 8. This CDR3 spans 14 amino acids. From germline, CDR1 is MNHEY and CDR2 SMNVEV (reference sequence). CDR3 loop: CASSRQGPGYGYTF. The CDR3 nucleotides read TGTGCCAGCAGCCGACAGGGCCCGGGCTATGGCTACACCTTC.